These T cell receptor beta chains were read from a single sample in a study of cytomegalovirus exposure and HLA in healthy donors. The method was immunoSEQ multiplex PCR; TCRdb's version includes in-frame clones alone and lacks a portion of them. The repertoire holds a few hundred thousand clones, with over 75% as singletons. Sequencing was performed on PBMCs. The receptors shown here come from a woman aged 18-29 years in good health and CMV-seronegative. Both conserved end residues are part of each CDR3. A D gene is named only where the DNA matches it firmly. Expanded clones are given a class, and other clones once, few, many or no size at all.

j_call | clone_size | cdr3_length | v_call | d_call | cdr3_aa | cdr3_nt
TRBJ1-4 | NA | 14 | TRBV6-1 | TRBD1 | CASSAGTGVEKLFF | TGTGCCAGCAGTGCAGGGACAGGGGTTGAAAAACTGTTTTTT
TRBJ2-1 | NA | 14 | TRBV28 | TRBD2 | CASSSPGLEDEQFF | TGTGCCAGCAGTTCCCCGGGACTAGAAGATGAGCAGTTCTTC
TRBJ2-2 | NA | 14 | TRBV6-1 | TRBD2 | CASSLAGYTGELFF | TGTGCCAGCAGTCTAGCGGGCTACACCGGGGAGCTGTTTTTT
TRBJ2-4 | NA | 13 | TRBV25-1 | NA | CASSESKLNIQYF | TGTGCCAGCAGTGAATCCAAGCTAAACATTCAGTACTTC
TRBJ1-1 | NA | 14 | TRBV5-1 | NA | CASSLRPGPTEAFF | TGCGCCAGCAGCTTGAGGCCAGGGCCCACTGAAGCTTTCTTT
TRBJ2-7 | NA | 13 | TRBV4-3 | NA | CASSQDLAYEQYF | TGCGCCAGCAGCCAAGATCTGGCTTACGAGCAGTACTTC
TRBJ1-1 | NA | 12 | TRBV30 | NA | CAWTPASTEAFF | TGTGCCTGGACACCCGCGAGCACTGAAGCTTTCTTT
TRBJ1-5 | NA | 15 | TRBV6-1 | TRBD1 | CASIFIQGADQPQHF | TGTGCCAGCATTTTCATCCAGGGGGCGGATCAGCCCCAGCATTTT
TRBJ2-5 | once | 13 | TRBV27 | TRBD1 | CASSLQGAETQYF | TGTGCCAGCAGTCTTCAGGGGGCAGAGACCCAGTACTTC
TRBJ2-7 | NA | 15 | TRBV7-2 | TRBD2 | CASSDIAGPTYEQYF | TGTGCCAGCAGCGATATAGCGGGCCCGACCTACGAGCAGTACTTC
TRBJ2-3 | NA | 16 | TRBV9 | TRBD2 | CASSVGLAGITDTQYF | TGTGCCAGCAGCGTGGGTCTAGCGGGAATCACAGATACGCAGTATTTT
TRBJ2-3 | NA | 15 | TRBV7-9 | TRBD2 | CASSLLAGRTDTQYF | TGTGCCAGCAGCTTACTAGCGGGACGCACAGATACGCAGTATTTT
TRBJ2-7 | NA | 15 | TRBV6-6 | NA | CASSYRGLDRPEQYF | TGTGCCAGCAGTTATCGGGGACTGGACCGCCCCGAGCAGTACTTC
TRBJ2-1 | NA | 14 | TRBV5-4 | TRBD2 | CASSSRTSLSEQFF | TGTGCCAGCAGCTCCCGGACTAGCTTGAGTGAGCAGTTCTTC
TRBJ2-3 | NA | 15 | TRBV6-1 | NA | CASSEFEGLWDTQYF | TGTGCCAGCAGTGAATTTGAGGGATTGTGGGATACGCAGTATTTT
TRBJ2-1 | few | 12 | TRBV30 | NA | CAWSGVENEQFF | TGTGCCTGGAGCGGGGTAGAGAATGAGCAGTTCTTC
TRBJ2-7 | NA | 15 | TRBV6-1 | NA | CASSGASEPLGEQYF | TGTGCCAGCAGTGGGGCTAGCGAGCCGCTAGGGGAGCAGTACTTC